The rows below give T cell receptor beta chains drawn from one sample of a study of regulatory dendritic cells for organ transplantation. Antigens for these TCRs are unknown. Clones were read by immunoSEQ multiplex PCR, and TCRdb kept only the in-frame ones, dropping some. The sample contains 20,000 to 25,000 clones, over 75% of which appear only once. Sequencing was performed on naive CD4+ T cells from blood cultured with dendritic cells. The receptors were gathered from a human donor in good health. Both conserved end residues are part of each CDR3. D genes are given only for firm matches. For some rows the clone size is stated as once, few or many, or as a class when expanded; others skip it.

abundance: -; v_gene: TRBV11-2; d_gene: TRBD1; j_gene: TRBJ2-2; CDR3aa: CASAVGTGWTGELFF; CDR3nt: TGTGCCAGCGCGGTCGGGACAGGGTGGACCGGGGAGCTGTTTTTT
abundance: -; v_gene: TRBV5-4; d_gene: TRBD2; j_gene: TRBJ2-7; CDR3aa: CASSLGTSGGIYEQYF; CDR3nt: TGTGCCAGCAGCTTAGGGACTAGCGGGGGGATCTACGAGCAGTACTTC
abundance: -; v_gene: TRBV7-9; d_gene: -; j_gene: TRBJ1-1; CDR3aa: CASSFKGMNTEAFF; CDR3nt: TGTGCCAGCAGCTTTAAGGGCATGAACACTGAAGCTTTCTTT
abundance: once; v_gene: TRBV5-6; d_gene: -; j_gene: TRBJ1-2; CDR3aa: CASSKDGTLYGYTF; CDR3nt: TGTGCCAGCAGCAAGGACGGGACCCTCTATGGCTACACCTTC
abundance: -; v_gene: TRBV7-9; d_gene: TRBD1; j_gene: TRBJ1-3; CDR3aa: CASSLRDSLNTIYF; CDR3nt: TGTGCCAGCAGCTTACGGGACAGCTTGAACACCATATATTTT
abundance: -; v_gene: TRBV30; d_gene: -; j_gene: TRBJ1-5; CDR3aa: CAWNRMGRNQPQHF; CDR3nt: TGTGCCTGGAATAGAATGGGTCGAAATCAGCCCCAGCATTTT
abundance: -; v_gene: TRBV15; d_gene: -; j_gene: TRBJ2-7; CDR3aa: CATSRGGFSYEQYF; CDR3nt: TGTGCCACCAGCAGAGGTGGTTTCTCCTACGAGCAGTACTTC
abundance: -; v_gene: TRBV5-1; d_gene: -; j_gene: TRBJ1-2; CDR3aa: CASSFDGAIGYTF; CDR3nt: TGCGCCAGCAGCTTTGACGGAGCGATTGGCTACACCTTC
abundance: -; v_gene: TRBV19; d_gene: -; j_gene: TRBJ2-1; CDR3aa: CASRPLVGEQFF; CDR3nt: TGTGCCAGTAGGCCCTTGGTAGGTGAGCAGTTCTTC
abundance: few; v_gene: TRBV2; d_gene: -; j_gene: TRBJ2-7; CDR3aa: CASSLDRPGGQYF; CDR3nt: TGTGCCAGCAGTCTCGATCGCCCTGGGGGGCAGTACTTC
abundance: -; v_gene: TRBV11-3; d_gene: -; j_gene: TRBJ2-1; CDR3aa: CASSLVAVNEQFF; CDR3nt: TGTGCCAGCAGCTTAGTGGCGGTAAATGAGCAGTTCTTC
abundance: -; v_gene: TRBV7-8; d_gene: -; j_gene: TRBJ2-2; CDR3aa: CASSKIWVNTGELFF; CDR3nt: TGTGCCAGCAGCAAAATTTGGGTGAACACCGGGGAGCTGTTTTTT